A single sample gave rise to the 29 T cell receptor beta chains below, sequenced in a study of cytomegalovirus exposure and HLA in healthy donors. PCR used 60 Vbeta primers and 13 Jbeta primers. This table comes from immunoSEQ multiplex PCR, and its TCRdb copy is limited to in-frame clones, with some not included. The repertoire consists of under 200,000 clones, with less than 90% occurring once and the leading ten covering 0.25% to 0.3%. Sequencing used PBMCs. The receptors were gathered from a boy aged 5-17 years in good health and CMV-seronegative.

This clone was counted only a few times. The V and J genes are TRBV6-4 and TRBJ2-1; 11 bases align to TRBD2. Germline V gene data show CDR1 as MRHNA and CDR2 as SNTAGT. CDR3 length: 15 amino acids. The V segment lost 5 bases and the J segment 8 bases; nucleotides outside the gene matches: 8. The CDR3 bases are TGTGCCAGCAGTCGCACTAGCGGGAGCGGAGATGAGCAGTTCTTC. Amino acids: CASSRTSGSGDEQFF.

V usage is TRBV27 and J usage is TRBJ1-2; TRBD1 aligns across 9 bases. This CDR3 region has 13 residues. CDR1 is MNHEY and CDR2 is SMNVEV in the germline V gene (reference sequence). V trimming: 6 bases; J trimming: 10 bases; junction bases outside the gene matches: 9. The CDR3 region is CASRKQGAKLYTF. The CDR3 DNA follows: TGTGCCAGCAGGAAACAGGGGGCGAAGCTCTACACCTTC.

The chain combines TRBV11-3 with TRBJ2-2; D ambiguous. V was trimmed by 0 bases and J by 1 base, leaving 3 bases between them. This CDR3 has 14 residues. Germline CDR1 reads SGHNT; CDR2 reads YENEEA. The CDR3 DNA sequence: TGTGCCAGCAGCTTAGAGAGGAACACCGGGGAGCTGTTTTTT. It translates to CASSLERNTGELFF.

In regard to this clone: A junction boundary mismatches the germline segment, possibly from a read error. This sequence joins TRBV7-9 and TRBJ2-7, with D possibly TRBD1 on 6 matching bases. Germline loops: CDR1 SEHNR, CDR2 FQNEAQ (reference sequence). This CDR3 has 15 amino acids. CDR3 DNA sequence: TGTTCCAGCAGCGCCCAGACAGGACCGAGCTACGAGCAGTACTTC. The encoded protein is CSSSAQTGPSYEQYF.

This chain uses TRBV19 with TRBJ1-6, with 7 bases fitting TRBD1. Germline-derived CDR1 and CDR2 are LNHDA and SQIVND (reference sequence). The CDR3 has 18 amino acids. With 6 bases clipped from V and 3 bases from J, the junction kept 14 bases outside the gene matches. CDR3 coding DNA: TGTGCCAGTAGGGAGCCCCGGACAGGCTTTTACTATAATTCACCCCTCCACTTT. Encoded protein: CASREPRTGFYYNSPLHF.

The gene calls are TRBV28 and TRBJ1-2; 7 bases agree with TRBD1. The CDR3 length is 15 residues. Germline V gives CDR1 MDHEN, CDR2 SYDVKM. V lost 4 bases to trimming and J lost 2 bases; unmatched junction nucleotides: 7. The DNA for the CDR3 is TGTGCCAGCAGTTCCGCGATGGGACAGAACTATGGCTACACCTTC. Encoded protein: CASSSAMGQNYGYTF.

V and J are TRBV19 and TRBJ2-7; D unclear. This CDR3 region has 15 residues. The V and J ends lost 3 bases and 3 bases respectively, with 15 bases between them. The germline gives CDR1 LNHDA, CDR2 SQIVND (reference sequence). The CDR3 loop is CASSMPGRSIYEQYF. In DNA, the CDR3 is TGTGCCAGTAGTATGCCGGGTCGGTCCATCTACGAGCAGTACTTC.

The chain uses TRBV5-6 and TRBJ2-5, with TRBD2 identical over 8 bases. The germline V gene encodes CDR1 SGHDT and CDR2 YYEEEE. The CDR3 consists of 17 residues. J lost 5 bases, V lost 0 bases, and 12 bases had no gene match. DNA for the CDR3: TGTGCCAGCAGCTTGGATCGAAGTCGGGGGGGAGAGGAGACCCAGTACTTC. As protein: CASSLDRSRGGEETQYF.

J is TRBJ1-2 and V is TRBV30, with D unresolved. CDR3 length: 12 residues. Germline CDR1 and CDR2: GTSNPN and SVGIG (reference sequence). The V and J ends lost 2 bases and 5 bases respectively, with 9 bases between them. CDR3 protein: CAWSPRLYGYTF. CDR3 bases: TGTGCCTGGAGTCCCCGGTTGTATGGCTACACCTTC.

In this sample, this clone turned up once. The chain has TRBV7-3 and TRBJ2-3, with 8 positions matching TRBD2. The V gene's germline CDR1 is SGHTA and CDR2 FQGTGA. With 4 bases clipped from V and 3 bases from J, the junction kept 6 bases outside the gene matches. The CDR3 runs to 15 residues. CDR3 DNA sequence: TGTGCCAGCAGCTATGCGGGGGGCCTTACAGATACGCAGTATTTT. Translating gives CASSYAGGLTDTQYF.

The genes are TRBV15 and TRBJ1-3; TRBD1 aligns across 7 bases. Germline V gene sequence: CDR1 LNHNV, CDR2 YYDKDF (reference sequence). With 1 base clipped from V and 3 bases from J, the junction kept 9 bases outside the gene matches. The CDR3 consists of 17 residues. The CDR3 protein is CATSRGDSPLIGNTIYF. The DNA for the CDR3 is TGTGCCACCAGCAGAGGGGACAGCCCTCTCATTGGAAACACCATATATTTT.

The genes are TRBV15 and TRBJ2-7, with 7 bases identical to TRBD1. Germline CDR1 LNHNV, CDR2 YYDKDF (reference sequence). The CDR3 has 16 amino acids. The trim removed 3 bases at V and 1 base at J, leaving 9 bases unmatched. Here the CDR3 reads CATSSEQGVVSYEQYF. CDR3 in DNA: TGTGCCACCAGCAGTGAGCAGGGGGTGGTGTCCTACGAGCAGTACTTC.

This chain connects TRBV7-9 to TRBJ1-6; D is undetermined. V dropped 5 bases and J dropped 7 bases, with 3 bases sitting between them. There are 11 residues in the CDR3. The V gene's germline CDR1 is SEHNR and CDR2 FQNEAQ (reference sequence). This CDR3 is CASSPNSPLHF. In DNA form, the CDR3 reads TGTGCCAGCAGCCCAAATTCACCCCTCCACTTT.

The chain uses TRBV4-1 and TRBJ2-3, with 14 bases identical to TRBD2. Per the germline V gene, CDR1 is MGHRA and CDR2 is YSYEKL. The CDR3 loop spans 18 amino acids. The V and J ends lost 2 bases and 3 bases, in that order; junction bases with no gene match: 7. CDR3 sequence (DNA): TGCGCCAGCAGCCAAAGGGGGAGACTAGCGGGGGGGACAGATACGCAGTATTTT. It yields the protein CASSQRGRLAGGTDTQYF.

Turning to this clone: Other DNA variants within this sample encode the same CDR3. The chain uses TRBV30 and TRBJ2-7, with D perhaps matching TRBD2 (5 bases). Germline assignment: CDR1 GTSNPN and CDR2 SVGIG (reference sequence). The V end was cut by 2 bases, the J end by 2 bases, with 7 bases between. CDR3 length: 12 residues. The CDR3 sequence: CAWSPGTYEQYF. In nucleotides, the CDR3 is TGTGCCTGGAGTCCGGGAACCTACGAGCAGTACTTC.

The V and J genes are TRBV5-1 and TRBJ1-1; TRBD1 agrees at 7 bases. With 2 bases clipped from V and 3 bases from J, the junction kept 4 bases outside the gene matches. The germline CDR1 and CDR2 sequences are SGHRS and YFSETQ. The CDR3 has 14 residues. CDR3 DNA: TGCGCCAGCAGCTTCAAGGGGGCTGACACTGAAGCTTTCTTT. It encodes CASSFKGADTEAFF.

Only one count was recorded for this clone. This chain joins TRBV9 and TRBJ2-3; 9 bases are shared with TRBD2. CDR3 length equals 14 residues. Germline lookup yields CDR1 SGDLS and CDR2 YYNGEE. Trimming took 8 bases from V and 6 from J; bases not matched to a gene: 10. In DNA form, the CDR3 reads TGTGCCAGTCAGCGACTAGCGGCTCCGGATACGCAGTATTTT. Translation: CASQRLAAPDTQYF.

The rearrangement links TRBV7-9 to TRBJ1-1; D unresolved. V lost 2 bases and J lost 6, with 4 bases in between. Germline CDR1 SEHNR, CDR2 FQNEAQ (reference sequence). The CDR3 is made up of 11 amino acids. The CDR3 DNA follows: TGTGCCAGCAGCTTACAGTCTGAAGCTTTCTTT. It encodes CASSLQSEAFF.

This chain uses TRBV18 with TRBJ2-7; D is perhaps TRBD1 (5 bases). Germline loops: CDR1 KGHSH, CDR2 LQKENI. CDR3 length: 15 residues. V lost 2 bases and J 2 bases, leaving 13 bases between the germline ends. The CDR3 bases are TGTGCCAGCTCACCAGGGCAGGGTAGCCCCTACGAGCAGTACTTC. Amino acids: CASSPGQGSPYEQYF.

This clone was counted once. The DNA for the CDR3 is TGTGCCAGCGGGGGCCGGAGGGATACGCAGTATTTT. Its translation: CASGGRRDTQYF. The chain joins TRBV2 to TRBJ2-3; perhaps TRBD1 as D (6 bases). Germline V lookup: CDR1 SNHLY, CDR2 FYNNEI. Trimming left V 8 bases short and J 6 bases short, with 12 bases between. The CDR3 contains 12 residues.

The chain combines TRBV9 with TRBJ2-5; 8 bases match TRBD1. Germline V gene lookup returns CDR1 SGDLS and CDR2 YYNGEE. The CDR3 is 15 residues long. J gave up 1 base and V 4 bases, and 6 bases lay outside the gene matches. CDR3 sequence: CASSPWTGIQETQYF. The CDR3 nucleotides are TGTGCCAGCAGCCCCTGGACAGGGATCCAAGAGACCCAGTACTTC.

The rearrangement uses TRBV7-9 and TRBJ2-2; TRBD1 matches at 8 bases. After removal of 4 bases from V and 7 bases from J, the junction contained 8 bases not matched to a gene. The CDR3 loop spans 15 amino acids. In germline, CDR1 is SEHNR, CDR2 FQNEAQ (reference sequence). The CDR3 loop is CASSSRQGSHGELFF. The CDR3 DNA is TGTGCCAGCAGCTCTAGACAGGGGAGTCACGGGGAGCTGTTTTTT.

This clone was recorded a few times. V gene TRBV2 combines with J gene TRBJ2-3; 7 bases are a match to TRBD2. There are 16 residues in the CDR3. V gave up 6 bases and J gave up 3 bases; unmatched junction bases: 12. Germline V gene data show CDR1 as SNHLY and CDR2 as FYNNEI. The CDR3 DNA reads as TGTGCCAGCAGCCTCTCCGGACTGCGGGGGACAGATACGCAGTATTTT. Translated, it gives CASSLSGLRGTDTQYF.

The gene calls are TRBV25-1 and TRBJ2-7, with D possibly TRBD2 on 5 matching bases. Germline CDR1 is MGHDK and CDR2 is SYGVNS. The CDR3 is 14 residues long. V gave up 0 bases and J gave up 7 bases, with 13 bases separating them. This CDR3 reads CASSEYFSPGEQYF. The DNA for the CDR3 is TGTGCCAGCAGTGAATATTTTTCCCCGGGAGAGCAGTACTTC.

The rearrangement links TRBV7-3 to TRBJ2-5; D remains ambiguous. V was clipped by 2 bases and J by 2 bases, with 9 bases between them. Germline assignment: CDR1 SGHTA and CDR2 FQGTGA. CDR3 length: 14 amino acids. CDR3 amino acids: CASSLGPIQETQYF. CDR3 in DNA: TGTGCCAGCAGCTTAGGGCCGATACAAGAGACCCAGTACTTC.

V and J are TRBV19 and TRBJ1-1; 7 bases line up with TRBD1. The CDR3 consists of 13 residues. With V trimmed by 3 bases and J by 5 bases, 3 bases remained unmatched. CDR1 LNHDA and CDR2 SQIVND come from the germline V gene (reference sequence). CDR3 sequence: CASSITGVTEAFF. The CDR3 DNA is TGTGCCAGTAGTATCACAGGGGTGACTGAAGCTTTCTTT. The whole variable domain, remainder taken from reference TRBV19 and TRBJ1-1, is DGGITQSPKYLFRKEGQNVTLSCEQNLNHDAMYWYRQDPGQGLRLIYYSQIVNDFQKGDIAEGYSVSREKKESFPLTVTSAQKNPTAFYLCASSITGVTEAFFGQGTRLTVV.

This clone was seen once. The genes are TRBV6-1 and TRBJ1-3; no definite D call. Trimming left V 7 bases short and J 2 bases short, with 12 bases between. CDR1 and CDR2 (germline): MNHNS, SASEGT. The CDR3 totals 14 residues. The CDR3 DNA follows: TGTGCCAGCAAAACGACTACCACTGGAAACACCATATATTTT. Translation: CASKTTTTGNTIYF.

The V and J genes are TRBV4-3 and TRBJ1-3; the D is unclear. There are 15 residues in the CDR3. CDR1 and CDR2 (germline): LGHNA, YSLEER. V shed 1 base and J shed 0 bases, with 7 bases lying between them. CDR3 coding DNA: TGCGCCAGCAGCCAAGGACACGGCTCTGGAAACACCATATATTTT. It is translated as CASSQGHGSGNTIYF.

The CDR3 sequence is CASSPGQKSPLHF. In nucleotides, the CDR3 is TGTGCCAGTAGTCCAGGGCAGAAATCACCCCTCCACTTT. The gene calls are TRBV19 and TRBJ1-6; D is possibly TRBD1 (5 bases). The V gene's germline CDR1 is LNHDA and CDR2 SQIVND (reference sequence). V dropped 5 bases and J dropped 10 bases, with 12 bases sitting between them. This CDR3 is 13 amino acids long.